This TCR beta chain was observed in a study of shared clonotypes between healthy human individuals. Whole-study context: Donors consisted of a couple of women and a few men between 18 and 49.

CDR3 length: 15 residues. Trimming took off 5 bases at V and 0 bases at J, with 13 bases between the two ends. Germline-derived CDR1 and CDR2 are LNHDA and SQIVND (reference sequence). Overall study findings and caveats: When naive CD4 clonotypes were compared across a few donors, approximately 4.9% were shared. All-four-donor shared clonotypes had higher generation probabilities than non-shared clonotypes did.

A deep-level run was used for the assay. The method was immunoSEQ multiplex PCR; TCRdb's version includes in-frame clones alone and lacks a portion of them. This repertoire shows approximately 620,000 clones, roughly 97% found once; its top ten account for approximately 0.057%. Note on this clone: Its antigen is not known.

The sequenced sample consisted of naive CD4+ T cells sorted from blood. Indicated subset: CD45RA+ positively selected. The source is a woman aged 25 to 39 in good health. The chain recombines TRBV19 with TRBJ1-1; a weak D match, TRBD1 (6 bases). CDR3 in DNA: TGTGCCAGTAGTCTCTCAGGGGTCATGAACACTGAAGCTTTCTTT. Translated: CASSLSGVMNTEAFF.